This T cell receptor (beta chain) is from a study of T cell responses to AZD1222 COVID-19 vaccine. The CDR3 consists of 15 residues. V was trimmed by 2 bases and J by 4 bases, leaving 12 bases between them. CDR1 SNHLY and CDR2 FYNNEI come from the germline V gene. Some clones are missing from TCRdb's copy, which holds only in-frame ones; the method was immunoSEQ multiplex PCR. The data contain 80,000 to 100,000 clones, roughly nine tenths of them singletons. The chain recombines TRBV2 with TRBJ2-1; tentatively, D is TRBD1 or TRBD2 (7 bases each). The clonotype comes from an adult in good health. The sequences come from peripheral blood, collected on day 0 of MenACWY control vaccination. CDR3 nucleotides: TGTGCCAGCAGTGAATCGCAGGGGGGGTACAATGAGCAGTTCTTC. This sequence encodes CASSESQGGYNEQFF.